The 26 T cell receptor beta chains below were found in one sample sequenced in a study of blood T cell repertoires in COVID-19. Assay: immunoSEQ multiplex PCR; the TCRdb copy retains only in-frame clones and omits some. The sample yields 150,000 to 200,000 clones, around 82% seen once. Sequenced sample: PBMCs or T cells enriched from blood (not recorded which). The receptor source for this set is a woman aged 60-75 years with acute COVID-19.

The chain joins TRBV10-1 to TRBJ2-1; 9 nucleotides line up with TRBD2. J gave up 9 bases and V 6 bases, and 18 bases lay outside the gene matches. This CDR3 contains 17 residues. Germline V lookup: CDR1 WNHNN, CDR2 SYGVQD (reference sequence). The CDR3, as DNA: TGCGCCAGCAGGAGGGGGCCTAGCGGGACTCTTTATGGTGAGCAGTTCTTC. Its translation is CASRRGPSGTLYGEQFF.

A note on this clone: A junction boundary mismatches the germline segment, possibly from a read error. The V and J genes are TRBV5-1 and TRBJ2-3, with 8 positions matching TRBD1. Germline CDR1 is SGHRS and CDR2 is YFSETQ. This CDR3 contains 15 residues. CDR3 nucleotides: TGCGCCAGCAGCACCGGACAGGGAGGCACATATACGCAGTATTTT. Its translation: CASSTGQGGTYTQYF.

This clone was seen a single time. The J gene is TRBJ1-6, the V gene TRBV5-1, with 9 bases matching TRBD1. Germline V gives CDR1 SGHRS, CDR2 YFSETQ. This CDR3 has 14 residues. V trimming: 4 bases; J trimming: 7 bases; junction bases outside the gene matches: 3. CDR3 DNA sequence: TGCGCCAGCAGCCGGGACAGGGCCAATTCACCCCTCCACTTT. Residues: CASSRDRANSPLHF. Combining the CDR3 with reference TRBV5-1 and TRBJ1-6 gives the whole variable domain KAGVTQTPRYLIKTRGQQVTLSCSPISGHRSVSWYQQTPGQGLQFLFEYFSETQRNKGNFPGRFSGRQFSNSRSEMNVSTLELGDSALYLCASSRDRANSPLHFGNGTRLTVT.

This chain uses TRBV5-1 with TRBJ1-1; 7 bases are a match to TRBD1. With 6 bases clipped from V and 5 bases from J, the junction kept 10 bases outside the gene matches. The CDR3 sequence is 14 residues long. The V gene's germline CDR1 is SGHRS and CDR2 YFSETQ. The CDR3 is CASTRGAAETEAFF. The CDR3 coding sequence is TGCGCCAGCACCAGGGGGGCAGCAGAGACTGAAGCTTTCTTT.

This clone was seen many times. The V call is TRBV19, the J call TRBJ2-7; no definite D call. V was trimmed by 8 bases and J by 6 bases, leaving 26 bases between them. The length of the CDR3 is 16 residues. The germline V gene has CDR1 LNHDA and CDR2 SQIVND (reference sequence). CDR3 in amino acids: CASSAPEALNVCEQYV. The CDR3 nucleotides read TGTGCCAGTTCGGCCCCCGAAGCGCTGAATGTCTGCGAGCAGTACGTC.

The chain employs TRBV7-2 and TRBJ2-5, with a weak D call TRBD1 (5 bases). CDR1 is SGHTA and CDR2 is FQGNSA in the germline V gene. CDR3 size: 14 residues. Trimming cost V 3 bases and J 5 bases, with 13 bases left between them. The CDR3 here is CASSFQGLGETQYF. The CDR3 nucleotides read TGTGCCAGCAGCTTTCAGGGATTGGGGGAGACCCAGTACTTC.

The chain employs TRBV9 and TRBJ2-3; TRBD2 agrees at 7 bases. This CDR3 has 14 amino acids. The trim removed 3 bases at V and 2 bases at J, leaving 3 bases unmatched. Germline loops: CDR1 SGDLS, CDR2 YYNGEE. The CDR3 region has the DNA TGTGCCAGCAGCGCCAGCGGGATCACAGATACGCAGTATTTT. Encoded protein: CASSASGITDTQYF.

V gene TRBV5-1 combines with J gene TRBJ2-7; 12 positions match TRBD1. The V gene's germline CDR1 is SGHRS and CDR2 YFSETQ. The junction had 5 bases not matched to a gene; V was cut back by 5 bases and J by 5 bases. This CDR3 contains 14 residues. The CDR3 DNA is TGCGCCAGCAGATTAGGGACAGGGGGCCACGAGCAGTACGTC. It yields the protein CASRLGTGGHEQYV.

The sample holds a few counts of this clone. The V and J genes are TRBV5-4 and TRBJ1-1, with TRBD1 matching over 7 bases. The ends lost 3 bases at V and 4 bases at J; junction bases unmatched: 6. This CDR3 contains 14 residues. Germline V gives CDR1 SGHNT, CDR2 YYREEE (reference sequence). The CDR3 sequence: CASSSKTGSTEAFF. In nucleotides, the CDR3 is TGTGCCAGCAGCTCGAAGACAGGGTCCACTGAAGCTTTCTTT.

This clone was detected a few times. This rearrangement joins TRBV19 to TRBJ2-3; 11 bases line up with TRBD2. The germline V gene has CDR1 LNHDA and CDR2 SQIVND (reference sequence). The CDR3 has 14 amino acids. The CDR3 protein is CAASGGRSTDTQYF. CDR3 DNA: TGTGCTGCTAGCGGGGGGAGGAGCACAGATACGCAGTATTTT.

The V gene is TRBV7-6, the J gene TRBJ2-5; 7 nucleotides agree with TRBD2. The CDR3 length is 15 residues. V lost 7 bases, J lost 7 bases, and 15 bases stayed unmatched. The germline V gene encodes CDR1 SGHVS and CDR2 FNYEAQ. The CDR3 loop reads CASNSDSSGRGTQYF. The CDR3 nucleotides are TGTGCCAGCAACAGTGACTCTAGCGGCCGCGGGACCCAGTACTTC.

This chain joins TRBV11-2 and TRBJ2-7, with TRBD2 matching 14 bases. With V trimmed by 5 bases and J by 0 bases, 9 bases remained unmatched. Per germline, CDR1 SGHAT and CDR2 FQNNGV. The CDR3 length is 18 residues. The CDR3 is CASSRTSGGSRSSYEQYF. The CDR3 bases are TGTGCCAGCAGCAGGACTAGCGGGGGGTCCCGGAGCTCCTACGAGCAGTACTTC. Drawing the rest from reference TRBV11-2 and TRBJ2-7, the complete variable domain is EAGVAQSPRYKIIEKRQSVAFWCNPISGHATLYWYQQILGQGPKLLIQFQNNGVVDDSQLPKDRFSAERLKGVDSTLKIQPAKLEDSAVYLCASSRTSGGSRSSYEQYFGPGTRLTVT.

The genes are TRBV4-2 and TRBJ2-3; the match to TRBD2 covers 8 bases. CDR3 length: 19 amino acids. Germline-derived CDR1 and CDR2 are LGHNA and YNFKEQ. With 4 bases clipped from V and 0 bases from J, the junction kept 15 bases outside the gene matches. CDR3: CASSPVGSSGAGSTDTQYF. Written as DNA, the CDR3 is TGTGCCAGCAGCCCTGTAGGAAGTAGCGGGGCCGGGAGCACAGATACGCAGTATTTT.

The table lists this clone with a few counts. The chain recombines TRBV10-3 with TRBJ1-4; D is possibly TRBD1 (5 bases). The CDR3 sequence is 12 residues long. Trimming shortened V by 10 bases and J by 4 bases, and 10 bases separated the two germline ends. CDR1 ENHRY and CDR2 SYGVKD come from the germline V gene. The CDR3 reads CATGGSNEKLFF. The CDR3 nucleotides read TGTGCCACGGGGGGGAGTAATGAAAAACTGTTTTTT.

The chain is built from TRBV12-3 or TRBV12-4 and TRBJ2-3, with unresolved D. The CDR3 spans 11 residues. Trimming cost V 8 bases and J 3 bases, with 6 bases left between them. CDR3 in DNA: TGTGCCAGCGGCTCTACAGATACGCAGTATTTT. Encoded protein: CASGSTDTQYF.

The chain uses TRBV19 and TRBJ2-6, with TRBD1 as a possible D gene (5 bases). Trimming left V 7 bases short and J 0 bases short, with 22 bases between. The CDR3 runs to 19 residues. Germline CDR1 and CDR2: LNHDA and SQIVND (reference sequence). CDR3 nucleotides: TGTGCCAGTATCCCCATCGGTTCAGGACACAGCTCTGGGGCCAACGTCCTGACTTTC. Residues: CASIPIGSGHSSGANVLTF.

This chain connects TRBV18 to TRBJ1-1; tentative D call: TRBD1 (5 bases). V was cut by 3 bases and J by 3 bases, with 17 bases left in between. The length of the CDR3 is 16 residues. Germline CDR1 and CDR2: KGHSH and LQKENI. The CDR3 nucleotides are TGTGCCAGCTCACCTACGCAGGGATTTGAGGACACTGAAGCTTTCTTT. It is translated as CASSPTQGFEDTEAFF.

The V gene is TRBV5-1, the J gene TRBJ2-1; 7 nucleotides line up with TRBD2. V lost 5 bases to trimming and J lost 7 bases; unmatched junction nucleotides: 12. CDR1 SGHRS and CDR2 YFSETQ come from the germline V gene. The CDR3 consists of 15 residues. The CDR3 nucleotides are TGCGCCAGCAGTGGTTTTCCGGGGACTACGAATGAGCAGTTCTTC. This encodes CASSGFPGTTNEQFF.

The chain employs TRBV5-1 and TRBJ2-2, with TRBD1 matching 7 bases. The CDR3 length is 18 residues. Germline assignment: CDR1 SGHRS and CDR2 YFSETQ. V gave up 0 bases and J gave up 0 bases; unmatched junction bases: 8. The CDR3 sequence: CASSLEHGDRPNTGELFF. CDR3 coding DNA: TGCGCCAGCAGCTTGGAACATGGGGACAGACCGAACACCGGGGAGCTGTTTTTT.

With regard to this clone: In the same sample, other DNA sequences code for this CDR3. The chain carries TRBV30 and TRBJ1-2, with D perhaps matching TRBD1 (6 bases). Looked up from germline, CDR1 is GTSNPN and CDR2 is SVGIG (reference sequence). The V end was cut by 0 bases, the J end by 5 bases, with 10 bases between. CDR3 size: 13 residues. CDR3 coding DNA: TGTGCCTGGAGTGTGACAGGAGTTTATGGCTACACCTTC. The encoded protein is CAWSVTGVYGYTF.

CDR3 sequence reads: CASSLSWREDNEQFF. CDR3 nucleotides: TGTGCCAGCAGCTTATCGTGGCGGGAGGACAATGAGCAGTTCTTC. This chain uses TRBV7-2 with TRBJ2-1, with TRBD2 matching over 8 bases. CDR3 length: 15 residues. Germline lookup yields CDR1 SGHTA and CDR2 FQGNSA. J was trimmed by 5 bases and V by 2 bases; bases with no gene match: 5.

The chain joins TRBV18 to TRBJ2-2; TRBD1 matches at 8 bases. The germline V gene encodes CDR1 KGHSH and CDR2 LQKENI. V shed 6 bases, J shed 3 bases, and the junction held 9 bases outside the gene matches. This CDR3 is built from 16 residues. DNA for the CDR3: TGTGCCAGCTCGGTACAGGGGGGCTCGGACACCGGGGAGCTGTTTTTT. It codes for CASSVQGGSDTGELFF. Full variable domain (missing parts from reference TRBV18 and TRBJ2-2): NAGVMQNPRHLVRRRGQEARLRCSPMKGHSHVYWYRQLPEEGLKFMVYLQKENIIDESGMPKERFSAEFPKEGPSILRIQQVVRGDSAAYFCASSVQGGSDTGELFFGEGSRLTVL.

The chain uses TRBV18 and TRBJ1-5; D perhaps matches TRBD1 (6 bases). Germline assignment: CDR1 KGHSH and CDR2 LQKENI. This CDR3 is built from 16 residues. The V end lost 3 bases, the J end lost 4 bases, and 16 bases lay between the germline ends. CDR3 sequence: CASSPQRGALNQPQHF. Here the CDR3 DNA reads TGTGCCAGCTCACCCCAACGGGGGGCTTTAAATCAGCCCCAGCATTTT. The whole variable domain, filled in from reference TRBV18 and TRBJ1-5, reads NAGVMQNPRHLVRRRGQEARLRCSPMKGHSHVYWYRQLPEEGLKFMVYLQKENIIDESGMPKERFSAEFPKEGPSILRIQQVVRGDSAAYFCASSPQRGALNQPQHFGDGTRLSIL.

The genes are TRBV19 and TRBJ1-5; D not resolved. V was pared by 5 bases and J by 3 bases, with 11 bases between. Germline V gene lookup returns CDR1 LNHDA and CDR2 SQIVND (reference sequence). There are 14 residues in the CDR3. CDR3 in DNA: TGTGCCAGTAGTCTTTCGGGGAACAATCAGCCCCAGCATTTT. Translation gives CASSLSGNNQPQHF.

The chain combines TRBV19 with TRBJ2-2; 7 bases are shared with TRBD1. CDR3 length: 15 amino acids. Germline V lookup: CDR1 LNHDA, CDR2 SQIVND (reference sequence). Trimming at V came to 5 bases and at J to 1 base, leaving 4 bases not matched to a gene. This chain's CDR3 is CASSERQGNTGELFF. The DNA of the CDR3 is TGTGCCAGTAGTGAGAGACAGGGGAACACCGGGGAGCTGTTTTTT.

The chain has TRBV6-5 and TRBJ2-5; 7 bases agree with TRBD1. The length of the CDR3 is 13 residues. Germline assignment: CDR1 MNHEY and CDR2 SVGAGI. Losses at the gene ends were 2 bases for V and 5 bases for J; bases not matched to a gene: 2. CDR3: CASSYDRAETQYF. CDR3 coding DNA: TGTGCCAGCAGTTACGACAGGGCGGAGACCCAGTACTTC.